This T cell receptor beta chain was observed in a study of T cells in Graves' hyperthyroidism and ophthalmopathy (dated 2019 in TCRdb). In the study overall: Peripheral blood samples were taken at initial diagnosis, before any treatment was given. To identify distinguishing TCR V-J signatures, a discovery cohort of around 100 patients was used, comprising 43 with Graves' ophthalmopathy and around 60 with stable Graves' hyperthyroidism. Prospective prediction of ophthalmopathy was tested in an independent validation cohort consisting of some 18 hyperthyroidism patients and around 17 patients who later progressed to ophthalmopathy. The approximately 100 discovery patients were divided at random into training and test sets in a 7:3 ratio. The study also compared thyroid tissue and blood T-cell repertoires from five or six Graves' hyperthyroidism patients. Once sampling was done, hyperthyroidism patients were given methimazole at a starting dose of 30 mg daily, whereas ophthalmopathy patients were given high-dose intravenous methylprednisolone. The paper describes TCR Vbeta CDR3 sequencing of roughly 130 peripheral blood samples, made up of under 50 ophthalmopathy patients, roughly 80 hyperthyroidism patients and about 17 progressor patients. The study at large found these results: Ophthalmopathy was separated from stable hyperthyroidism by a 13 V-J signature model, with around 90% sensitivity and approximately 81% specificity obtained in cross-validation and 80%/75% obtained in testing. No statistical method was used to set the sample size in advance, and investigators knew the group allocation. Most expanded thyroid clonotypes (frequency above 0.001) were also detected in blood, a finding suggesting that blood repertoires may reflect thyroid immune responses. During validation, the model predicted progression to ophthalmopathy a median of about 6.5 months ahead of onset, with more than 60% sensitivity and 72% to 80% specificity.

This clonotype turned up a few times. What this receptor recognizes is not known. One base away there is no much larger clone; base qualities are not given. The TCR beta CDR3 regions were amplified from the RNA transcripts. The first round of RT-PCR for the TCR CDR3 was performed with the HTBI primer set and the Qiagen OneStep RT-PCR kit. Libraries were constructed in a second round of multiplex PCR, after which size selection and purification were performed. Sequencing of the libraries was done on an Illumina HiSeq2000 using paired-end 100 bp reads. In the source study's methods: SOAPnuke was used to process the raw data, throwing out any read that contained adapters or uncalled bases, had a mean Phred below 15, or lacked an exact constant-primer or identifier match. COPE v1.2.5 was used to merge the high-quality paired reads, and each unique nucleotide sequence was defined as a clonotype. MiTCR v1.1 was used to align clonotypes to the IMGT TRBV, TRBD and TRBJ reference segments. Analysis was restricted to V-J combinations with a frequency above 0.0001, which covered just over 98% of repertoires. The TCS score was defined as F50 (clonal expansion) divided by E x V (chaos), with BLOSUM62-based TCRdist calculated between CDR3 peptides within each V-J. Welch's t-statistics and random forest reduced fewer than 550 V-J features to 10 to 15, which were used in a naive Bayes classifier (R e1071). TCRdb ran its own pipeline on the public reads, namely fastp trimming at Q25 and MiXCR clone calling, and kept in-frame beta chains. One record per CDR3 amino acid sequence lists the most common genes and DNA. The V and J calls and clone size come from TCRdb's table, not from the authors' own analysis. The sample includes about 510,000 distinct CDR3 sequences, with around 15% observed a single time. About 15% of the sample rests with the top ten.

The germline V gene specifies SGHRS as CDR1 and YFSETQ as CDR2. The junction shows trimming of 4 bases on V and 0 bases on J, plus 15 bases between the germline ends. From the cysteine up to the phenylalanine, the CDR3 has a length of 16 residues. The read is trimmed to its CDR3 DNA, 48 bases read in frame from base 1. Graves' hyperthyroidism was defined as stable when no progression to ophthalmopathy occurred over 18 months of follow-up. The hyperthyroidism patients were between 18 and 65 years old and newly diagnosed, with a disease duration of less than 2 months. Exclusion was applied to patients with uncontrolled infections, other autoimmune diseases, pregnancy or lactation. Diagnoses were based on clinical symptoms, serum thyroxine and TRAb, thyroid ultrasound and orbital computed tomography. Ficoll-Paque density gradient centrifugation was used to isolate PBMCs from 10 ml of fresh peripheral blood. Total RNA was extracted with Trizol reagent, and quality was checked on an Agilent 2100 Bioanalyzer.

The clonotype originates from a woman between 40 and 55 years old with Graves' hyperthyroidism. Sequencing used blood. Recombination connected TRBV5-1 to TRBJ2-3; the D region possibly corresponds to TRBD1 (5 bases align). The DNA sequence follows: TGCGCCAGCAGCCCGGTAGGTGGGGCTAGCACAGATACGCAGTATTTT. Translated, this gives CASSPVGGASTDTQYF.